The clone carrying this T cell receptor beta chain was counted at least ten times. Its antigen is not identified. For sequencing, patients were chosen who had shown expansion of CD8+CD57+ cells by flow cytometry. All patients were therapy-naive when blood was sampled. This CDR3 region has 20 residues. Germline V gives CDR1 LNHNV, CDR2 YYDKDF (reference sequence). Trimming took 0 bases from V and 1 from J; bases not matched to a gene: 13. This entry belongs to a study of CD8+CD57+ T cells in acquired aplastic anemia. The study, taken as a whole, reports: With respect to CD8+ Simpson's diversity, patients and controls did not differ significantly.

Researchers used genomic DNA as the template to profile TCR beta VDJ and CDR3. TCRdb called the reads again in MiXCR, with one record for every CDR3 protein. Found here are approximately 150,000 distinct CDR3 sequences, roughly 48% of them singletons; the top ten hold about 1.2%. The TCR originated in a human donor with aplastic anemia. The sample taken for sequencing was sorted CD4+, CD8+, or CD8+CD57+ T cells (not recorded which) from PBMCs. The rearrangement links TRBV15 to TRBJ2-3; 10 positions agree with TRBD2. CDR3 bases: TGTGCCACCAGCAGAGAGCGAGCGGGGGGGCCCTCCTTCCGCACAGATACGCAGTATTTT. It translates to CATSRERAGGPSFRTDTQYF. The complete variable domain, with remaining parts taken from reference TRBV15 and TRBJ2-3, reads DAMVIQNPRYQVTQFGKPVTLSCSQTLNHNVMYWYQQKSSQAPKLLFHYYDKDFNNEADTPDNFQSRRPNTSFCFLDIRSPGLGDTAMYLCATSRERAGGPSFRTDTQYFGPGTRLTVL.